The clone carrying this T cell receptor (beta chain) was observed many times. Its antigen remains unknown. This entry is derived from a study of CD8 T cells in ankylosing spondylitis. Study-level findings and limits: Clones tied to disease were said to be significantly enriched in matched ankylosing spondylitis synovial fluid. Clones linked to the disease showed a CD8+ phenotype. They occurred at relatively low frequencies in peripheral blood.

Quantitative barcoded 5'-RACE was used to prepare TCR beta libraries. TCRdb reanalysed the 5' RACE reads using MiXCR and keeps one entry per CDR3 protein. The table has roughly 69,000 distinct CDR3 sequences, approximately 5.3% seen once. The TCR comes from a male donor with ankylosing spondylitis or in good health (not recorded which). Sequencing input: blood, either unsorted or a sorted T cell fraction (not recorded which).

The CDR3 DNA reads TGCGCCAGCAGCTTGGGAGTGGAGGATACGCAGTATTTT. Encoded protein: CASSLGVEDTQYF. This chain connects TRBV5-1 to TRBJ2-3, with D unresolved. The CDR3 length is 13 residues. Trimming shortened V by 0 bases and J by 6 bases, and 8 bases separated the two germline ends. Germline V gene sequence: CDR1 SGHRS, CDR2 YFSETQ.